This TCR beta chain originates from a study of blood T cell repertoires in COVID-19. The wider study: Collection of acute and convalescent COVID-19 samples took place in the United States, Italy and Spain. Sources were T cells, B-cell-depleted T cells, or PBMCs; the material itself was cDNA or gDNA.

The V segment lost 2 bases and the J segment 4 bases; nucleotides outside the gene matches: 5. The length of the CDR3 is 15 residues. CDR1 MNHEY and CDR2 SMNVEV come from the germline V gene (reference sequence). Authors' data handling: Researchers report that nucleated cell counts were estimated from reference gene primer amplification. Some clones are missing from TCRdb's copy, which holds only in-frame ones; the method was immunoSEQ multiplex PCR. That table is the source of V, J and clone size, and D and trimming were worked out from the DNA. In the table there are about 180,000 clones, about 88% of which are singletons.

The chain joins TRBV27 to TRBJ1-1; the match to TRBD1 covers 9 bases. The sequence derives from a man between 18 and 35 years old who had recovered from COVID-19. Material for sequencing was peripheral blood. The CDR3 sequence is CASSLLTGGGTEAFF. CDR3 in DNA: TGTGCCAGCAGTTTACTTACAGGGGGCGGCACTGAAGCTTTCTTT.